One and the same sample provided the 2 T cell receptor beta chains below, sequenced in a study of blood T cell repertoires in COVID-19. Sequencing was performed with immunoSEQ multiplex PCR; in TCRdb, only in-frame clones are kept and a portion is missing. The sample includes roughly 140,000 clones, around 88% seen only once; the top ten take roughly 28%. The specimen sequenced was peripheral blood. These receptors all come from a human donor in a cohort sampled during active COVID-19.

The chain employs TRBV7-3 and TRBJ2-3, with 10 nucleotides matching TRBD2. J was trimmed by 2 bases and V by 2 bases; bases with no gene match: 4. Germline CDR1 is SGHTA and CDR2 is FQGTGA. The length of the CDR3 is 16 residues. CDR3 region: CASSLGLAVSTDTQYF. Written as DNA, the CDR3 is TGTGCCAGCAGCTTAGGACTAGCGGTATCCACAGATACGCAGTATTTT.

The chain is built from TRBV4-2 and TRBJ2-1, with a weak D call TRBD1 (5 bases). Deletions cut 8 bases from V and 5 bases from J, with 13 bases between. The CDR3 sequence is 13 residues long. Germline-derived CDR1 and CDR2 are LGHNA and YNFKEQ. The CDR3 is CASYSQGHNEQFF. The CDR3 nucleotides read TGTGCCAGCTATTCCCAGGGTCACAATGAGCAGTTCTTC.